The 12 T cell receptor beta chains below were found in one sample sequenced in a study of T cell responses to AZD1222 COVID-19 vaccine. Profiled with immunoSEQ multiplex PCR; TCRdb holds only in-frame clones, not every one. Of tens of thousands of clones listed, 85% to 90% are singletons. Sequencing was performed on peripheral blood, taken on day 0 of AZD1222 vaccination. The source is an adult in good health.

This clone was recorded only once. The CDR3 DNA reads TGTGCCAGCAGCTTGGCGGGATCACTCACCGGGGAGCTGTTTTTT. The encoded protein is CASSLAGSLTGELFF. The chain carries TRBV5-4 and TRBJ2-2; maybe TRBD2 (5 bases). With 0 bases removed from V and 4 bases from J, the gap between germline ends came to 10 bases. This CDR3 has 15 residues. Germline values: CDR1 SGHNT, CDR2 YYREEE (reference sequence).

V gene TRBV7-9 combines with J gene TRBJ2-3; tentatively, D is TRBD2 (7 bases). V was shortened by 4 bases and J by 5 bases, with 16 bases between the two germline ends. Germline V CDR1 and CDR2: SEHNR, FQNEAQ (reference sequence). This CDR3 comprises 15 residues. The CDR3 is CASSWTAAGVDTQYF. The CDR3 DNA reads TGTGCCAGCAGCTGGACAGCGGCGGGAGTAGATACGCAGTATTTT.

A note on this clone: An end of the junction does not agree with germline; a read error may underlie this. This chain connects TRBV12-5 to TRBJ2-2; D remains ambiguous. CDR1 and CDR2 (germline): LGHNT, FRNRAP. CDR3 size: 16 residues. CDR3: CASGLVYEANAGELFF. The CDR3 DNA reads TGTGCTAGTGGTTTGGTCTACGAAGCGAACGCCGGGGAGCTGTTTTTT.

A single count supports this clone. The chain recombines TRBV3-1 (or the pseudogene TRBV3-2) with TRBJ1-1, with D hard to call. This CDR3 contains 15 residues. Germline V gene sequence: CDR1 LGHDT, CDR2 YNNKEL (reference sequence). Trimming removed 4 bases at V and 4 bases at J, with 16 bases between. The CDR3 DNA reads as TGTGCCAGCAGCCGTAGCGGTGGTCGGGGCACTGAAGCTTTCTTT. Encoded protein: CASSRSGGRGTEAFF.

This clone was counted a few times. V gene TRBV3-1 (or the pseudogene TRBV3-2) combines with J gene TRBJ1-2; a possible D gene is TRBD1 (5 bases). The V end lost 3 bases, the J end lost 0 bases, and 8 bases lay between the germline ends. Germline loops: CDR1 LGHDT, CDR2 YNNKEL (reference sequence). This CDR3 comprises 14 residues. The CDR3 protein is CASSHRQSNYGYTF. The CDR3 DNA reads as TGTGCCAGCAGCCACCGACAGTCTAACTATGGCTACACCTTC.

The J gene is TRBJ1-5, the V gene TRBV6-4; maybe TRBD1 (6 bases). The CDR3 spans 19 residues. Trimming took 2 bases from V and 6 from J, leaving 26 bases between them. CDR1 and CDR2 from the germline V gene are MRHNA and SNTAGT. This CDR3 is CASSDQKEQGQSGSQPQHF. The DNA of the CDR3 is TGTGCCAGCAGTGACCAGAAAGAGCAGGGACAATCAGGGAGTCAGCCCCAGCATTTT.

A single count supports this clone. The chain couples TRBV23-1 to TRBJ2-5; TRBD1 matches at 7 bases. TRBV23-1 is noted as an ORF with a role that remains uncertain. J lost 2 bases, V lost 2 bases, and 5 bases had no gene match. The CDR3 contains 15 residues. The chain's CDR3 is CASSQTRGQQETQYF. The CDR3 DNA follows: TGCGCCAGCAGTCAAACGAGGGGACAGCAAGAGACCCAGTACTTC.

This chain links TRBV19 with TRBJ1-1, with a possible D match to TRBD1 (6 bases). Trimming took 1 base from V and 7 from J, leaving 16 bases between them. The CDR3 is 15 residues long. Per the germline V gene, CDR1 is LNHDA and CDR2 is SQIVND (reference sequence). The CDR3, as DNA: TGTGCCAGTAGTATAGGAGGACAGCCGGCAGGTGAAGCTTTCTTT. Amino acid sequence: CASSIGGQPAGEAFF. The whole variable domain, filled in from reference TRBV19 and TRBJ1-1, reads DGGITQSPKYLFRKEGQNVTLSCEQNLNHDAMYWYRQDPGQGLRLIYYSQIVNDFQKGDIAEGYSVSREKKESFPLTVTSAQKNPTAFYLCASSIGGQPAGEAFFGQGTRLTVV.

Comment on this clone: A junction boundary mismatches the germline segment, possibly from a read error. CDR3 nucleotides: TGTGCCAGCAGAGAAGGCGGGGGGCGAGGAAACACCATATATTTT. It is translated as CASREGGGRGNTIYF. The chain carries TRBV6-1 and TRBJ1-3, with D perhaps TRBD1 (6 bases). Looked up from germline, CDR1 is MNHNS and CDR2 is SASEGT. The CDR3 length is 15 residues.

The V gene is TRBV6-2 or TRBV6-3, the J gene TRBJ2-7; a weak D match, TRBD2 (8 bases). The CDR3 sequence is 16 residues long. Trimming removed 5 bases at V and 1 base at J, with 18 bases between. CDR1 and CDR2 (germline): MNHEY, SVGEGT. This chain's CDR3 is CASSNTGRGLSYEQYF. In DNA form, the CDR3 reads TGTGCCAGCAGTAATACCGGGAGGGGGCTGTCCTACGAGCAGTACTTC.

CDR3 protein: CASSLASVSQETQYF. The CDR3 DNA is TGTGCCAGCAGCTTAGCATCCGTCTCCCAAGAGACCCAGTACTTC. The chain recombines TRBV7-9 with TRBJ2-5, with unresolved D. The V gene lost 0 bases and the J gene lost 1 base, with 9 bases spanning the gap. This CDR3 contains 15 residues. Germline V CDR1 and CDR2: SEHNR, FQNEAQ (reference sequence).

V and J are TRBV10-3 and TRBJ2-5; D ambiguous. Germline lookup yields CDR1 ENHRY and CDR2 SYGVKD. There are 11 residues in the CDR3. V shed 2 bases and J shed 5 bases, with 3 bases lying between them. This CDR3 reads CAISEDETQYF. The DNA for the CDR3 is TGTGCCATCAGTGAGGATGAGACCCAGTACTTC.